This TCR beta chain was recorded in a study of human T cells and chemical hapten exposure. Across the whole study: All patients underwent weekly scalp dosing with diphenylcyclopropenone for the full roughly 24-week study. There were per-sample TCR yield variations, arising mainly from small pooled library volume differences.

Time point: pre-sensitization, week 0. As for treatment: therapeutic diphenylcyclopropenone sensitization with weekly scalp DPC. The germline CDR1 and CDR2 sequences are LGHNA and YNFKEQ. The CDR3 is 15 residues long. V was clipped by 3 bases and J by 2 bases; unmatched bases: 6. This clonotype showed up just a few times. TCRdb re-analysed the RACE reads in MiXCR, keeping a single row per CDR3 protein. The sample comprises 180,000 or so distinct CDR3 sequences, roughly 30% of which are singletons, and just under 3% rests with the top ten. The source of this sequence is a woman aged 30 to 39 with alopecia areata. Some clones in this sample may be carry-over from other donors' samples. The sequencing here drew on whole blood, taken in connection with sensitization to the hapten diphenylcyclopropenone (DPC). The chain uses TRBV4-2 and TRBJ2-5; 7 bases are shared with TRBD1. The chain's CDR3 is CASSHEDRSQETQYF. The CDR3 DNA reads TGTGCCAGCAGCCATGAGGACAGGTCGCAAGAGACCCAGTACTTC.